This passage covers 21 T cell receptor beta chains from one sample sequenced in a study of Ad26.COV2.S vaccination and SARS-CoV-2 variants. Only in-frame clones appear in the TCRdb table, and some are missing; sequencing was by immunoSEQ multiplex PCR. The sample lists some 340,000 clones; around four fifths were seen once. Treatment indicated: some 19 received Ad26.COV2.S at low or high dose, single or two shots; roughly five received placebo; per-sample allocation not given. Day 63 after the first vaccine or placebo injection was the time point for sampling. Sequenced here: peripheral blood, sampled in a trial of Ad26.COV2.S vaccine versus placebo. The receptors here all came from a person between 18 and 65 years old who received the Ad26.COV2.S COVID-19 vaccine or a placebo.

This sequence joins TRBV19 and TRBJ1-2; unclear D gene. In germline, CDR1 is LNHDA, CDR2 SQIVND (reference sequence). This CDR3 has 12 residues. The CDR3 DNA reads TGTGCATCGTATTTCAGAATGGAGGGCTACACCTTC. This codes for CASYFRMEGYTF.

V usage is TRBV5-1 and J usage is TRBJ1-3; D is unclear. Trimming cost V 1 base and J 9 bases, with 20 bases left between them. CDR3 length: 16 amino acids. CDR1 and CDR2 from the germline V gene are SGHRS and YFSETQ. The CDR3 here is CASSLIETISGGTIYF. The CDR3 DNA sequence: TGCGCCAGCAGCTTGATAGAGACCATCAGTGGCGGCACCATATATTTT.

There are many counts of this clone. The chain carries TRBV5-1 and TRBJ1-1; D gene unclear. Germline V gives CDR1 SGHRS, CDR2 YFSETQ. The ends were cut back, 7 bases at V and 2 bases at J, with 15 bases in the middle. This CDR3 has 14 amino acids. CDR3 protein: CASATFGVNTEAFF. CDR3 sequence (DNA): TGCGCCAGCGCAACCTTCGGAGTAAACACTGAAGCTTTCTTT.

The chain recombines TRBV6-6 with TRBJ2-7; 14 bases line up with TRBD2. This CDR3 region has 16 residues. J was trimmed by 6 bases and V by 4 bases; bases with no gene match: 8. Germline V gives CDR1 MNHNY, CDR2 SVGAGI (reference sequence). The CDR3 loop is CASSWTSGGLSFEQYF. CDR3 nucleotides: TGTGCCAGCAGTTGGACTAGCGGGGGGCTCTCATTCGAGCAGTACTTC.

V is TRBV6-1 and J is TRBJ1-2; D is perhaps TRBD1 (6 bases). V was shortened by 3 bases and J by 3 bases, with 14 bases between the two germline ends. The germline V gene has CDR1 MNHNS and CDR2 SASEGT. This CDR3 comprises 15 residues. CDR3 protein: CASSENHRAYYGYTF. The CDR3 nucleotides read TGTGCCAGCAGTGAGAACCACAGGGCCTACTATGGCTACACCTTC.

CDR3 protein: CAWSHYGYTF. For the CDR3, the DNA is TGTGCCTGGAGTCACTATGGCTACACCTTC. The V and J genes are TRBV30 and TRBJ1-2, with D hard to call. Germline CDR1 and CDR2: GTSNPN and SVGIG (reference sequence). The CDR3 sequence is 10 residues long. V was shortened by 2 bases and J by 3 bases, with 1 base between the two germline ends.

This chain joins TRBV5-1 and TRBJ2-7; no definite D call. The ends were cut back, 0 bases at V and 5 bases at J, with 21 bases in the middle. The CDR3 spans 17 residues. Germline CDR1 and CDR2: SGHRS and YFSETQ. CDR3 sequence: CASSLAPGRPPPHEQYF. The CDR3 nucleotides read TGCGCCAGCAGCTTGGCGCCGGGCCGCCCACCGCCCCACGAGCAGTACTTC.

The chain joins TRBV7-2 to TRBJ1-5; 7 bases match TRBD1. CDR1 and CDR2 from the germline V gene are SGHTA and FQGNSA. Germline trimming cut 4 bases from V and 10 bases from J; bases unmatched to any gene: 7. CDR3 size: 13 residues. The CDR3 here is CASSSRQGAPQHF. DNA of the CDR3: TGTGCCAGCAGCTCGCGACAGGGCGCACCCCAGCATTTT.

The chain has TRBV24-1 and TRBJ2-1, with D maybe TRBD2 (5 bases). The CDR3 runs to 19 residues. Germline CDR1 is KGHDR and CDR2 is SFDVKD. The germline V and J ends were trimmed by 0 bases and 2 bases, with 19 bases remaining between them. The CDR3 reads CATSDLRVGRRAPYNEQFF. CDR3 DNA sequence: TGTGCCACCAGTGATTTGAGGGTAGGTCGGCGGGCTCCCTACAATGAGCAGTTCTTC.

The chain has TRBV28 and TRBJ2-3; the D gene is possibly TRBD1 (8 bases). There are 15 residues in the CDR3. Per the germline V gene, CDR1 is MDHEN and CDR2 is SYDVKM. V gave up 6 bases and J gave up 2 bases, with 15 bases separating them. CDR3 coding DNA: TGTGCCAGCAGAATACAGGGGGGGACCACAGATACGCAGTATTTT. Translation: CASRIQGGTTDTQYF. Using reference TRBV28 and TRBJ2-3 for the parts outside the CDR3, the full variable domain is DVKVTQSSRYLVKRTGEKVFLECVQDMDHENMFWYRQDPGLGLRLIYFSYDVKMKEKGDIPEGYSVSREKKERFSLILESASTNQTSMYLCASRIQGGTTDTQYFGPGTRLTVL.

This clone was observed a few times. The V and J genes are TRBV5-1 and TRBJ1-3, with a possible D match to TRBD1 (5 bases). Germline V gene sequence: CDR1 SGHRS, CDR2 YFSETQ. This CDR3 contains 18 residues. Trimming cost V 4 bases and J 4 bases, with 24 bases left between them. The CDR3 here is CASSPGWPTGGSGNTIYF. In DNA, the CDR3 is TGCGCCAGCAGCCCCGGGTGGCCTACAGGTGGGTCCGGAAACACCATATATTTT.

The chain has TRBV14 and TRBJ2-5; no clear D gene. Trimming cost V 4 bases and J 5 bases, with 11 bases left between them. The germline V gene has CDR1 SGHDN and CDR2 FVKESK. This CDR3 spans 13 amino acids. The CDR3 reads CASSLFPGETQYF. The CDR3 coding sequence is TGTGCCAGCAGCCTCTTTCCCGGGGAGACCCAGTACTTC. Using reference TRBV14 and TRBJ2-5 for the parts outside the CDR3, the full variable domain is EAGVTQFPSHSVIEKGQTVTLRCDPISGHDNLYWYRRVMGKEIKFLLHFVKESKQDESGMPNNRFLAERTGGTYSTLKVQPAELEDSGVYFCASSLFPGETQYFGPGTRLLVL.

The chain uses TRBV4-2 and TRBJ2-2; 8 bases agree with TRBD2. The V segment lost 1 base and the J segment 5 bases; nucleotides outside the gene matches: 12. This CDR3 contains 18 residues. Germline V gene data show CDR1 as LGHNA and CDR2 as YNFKEQ. In DNA form, the CDR3 reads TGTGCCAGCAGCCAAGTTGTTACGGGGGGGCCGGGTACCGGGGAGCTGTTTTTT. Amino acids: CASSQVVTGGPGTGELFF.

This chain joins TRBV11-2 and TRBJ1-4; D is ambiguous. With 4 bases removed from V and 5 bases from J, the gap between germline ends came to 5 bases. CDR1 and CDR2 from the germline V gene are SGHAT and FQNNGV. The CDR3 is 12 amino acids. CDR3 in amino acids: CASSSVNEKLFF. CDR3 nucleotides: TGTGCCAGCAGCTCGGTAAATGAAAAACTGTTTTTT. The entire variable domain, with the rest obtained from reference TRBV11-2 and TRBJ1-4, is as follows: EAGVAQSPRYKIIEKRQSVAFWCNPISGHATLYWYQQILGQGPKLLIQFQNNGVVDDSQLPKDRFSAERLKGVDSTLKIQPAKLEDSAVYLCASSSVNEKLFFGSGTQLSVL.

The chain is built from TRBV11-3 and TRBJ2-2; 13 bases line up with TRBD2. This CDR3 comprises 15 residues. CDR1 and CDR2 (germline): SGHNT, YENEEA. J was trimmed by 6 bases and V by 5 bases; bases with no gene match: 3. The CDR3 here is CASSATSGGAGELFF. The CDR3 nucleotides are TGTGCCAGCAGCGCTACTAGCGGGGGGGCCGGGGAGCTGTTTTTT.

The V gene is TRBV9, the J gene TRBJ2-2; no firm D call. The CDR3 is made up of 14 amino acids. The V end lost 3 bases, the J end lost 3 bases, and 9 bases lay between the germline ends. In germline, CDR1 is SGDLS, CDR2 YYNGEE. CDR3 sequence reads: CASSESPDTGELFF. The CDR3 DNA sequence: TGTGCCAGCAGCGAATCCCCTGACACCGGGGAGCTGTTTTTT.

The chain uses TRBV24-1 and TRBJ2-1; 7 positions agree with TRBD1. There are 15 residues in the CDR3. The V and J ends lost 1 base and 5 bases, in that order; junction bases with no gene match: 4. Germline loops: CDR1 KGHDR, CDR2 SFDVKD. CDR3 in amino acids: CATSDLGTVHNEQFF. As DNA, the CDR3 is TGTGCCACCAGTGATTTAGGGACAGTTCACAATGAGCAGTTCTTC.

This chain uses TRBV19 with TRBJ2-7, with 9 bases that match TRBD1. Trimming at V came to 3 bases and at J to 2 bases, leaving 2 bases not matched to a gene. CDR3 length equals 14 residues. From germline, CDR1 is LNHDA and CDR2 SQIVND (reference sequence). The CDR3 here is CASSITGGPYEQYF. The CDR3 DNA sequence: TGTGCCAGTAGTATTACAGGGGGCCCCTACGAGCAGTACTTC.

The chain combines TRBV2 with TRBJ2-5; TRBD2 aligns across 13 bases. CDR1 SNHLY and CDR2 FYNNEI come from the germline V gene. This CDR3 spans 15 amino acids. V was pared by 6 bases and J by 5 bases, with 6 bases of the junction left unmatched. This CDR3 reads CASRAQTSGGETQYF. Written as DNA, the CDR3 is TGTGCCAGCAGAGCCCAGACTAGCGGGGGGGAGACCCAGTACTTC.

This clone was observed once. CDR3: CASSSGTGYSYEQYF. The CDR3 DNA is TGTGCCAGCAGCTCAGGGACAGGGTACTCCTACGAGCAGTACTTC. The rearrangement uses TRBV28 and TRBJ2-7, with 9 bases aligning to TRBD1. V shed 6 bases and J 0 bases; nucleotides not matched to a gene: 6. Germline V gene lookup returns CDR1 MDHEN and CDR2 SYDVKM. This CDR3 is built from 15 residues.

This clone came up a few times. DNA for the CDR3: TGCGCCAGCAGCTTGGGATGGGTTAGGGGGCATACTGAAGCTTTCTTT. It translates to CASSLGWVRGHTEAFF. The rearrangement uses TRBV5-1 and TRBJ1-1, with TRBD1 matching 7 bases. Germline CDR1 reads SGHRS; CDR2 reads YFSETQ. The V gene end was trimmed by 0 bases and the J gene end by 5 bases; junction bases not matched to a gene: 10. The CDR3 covers 16 residues.